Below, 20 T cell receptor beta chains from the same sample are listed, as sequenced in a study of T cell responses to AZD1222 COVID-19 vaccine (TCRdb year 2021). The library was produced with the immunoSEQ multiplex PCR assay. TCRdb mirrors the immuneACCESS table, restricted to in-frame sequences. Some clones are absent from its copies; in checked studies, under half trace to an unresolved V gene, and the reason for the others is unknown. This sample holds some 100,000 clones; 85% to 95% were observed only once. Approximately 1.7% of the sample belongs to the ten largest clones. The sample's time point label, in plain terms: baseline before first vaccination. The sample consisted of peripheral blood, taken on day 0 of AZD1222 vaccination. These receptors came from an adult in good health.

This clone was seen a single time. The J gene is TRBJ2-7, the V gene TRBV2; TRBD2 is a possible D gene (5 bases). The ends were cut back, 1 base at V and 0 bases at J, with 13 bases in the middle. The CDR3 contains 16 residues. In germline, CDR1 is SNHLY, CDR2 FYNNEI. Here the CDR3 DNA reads TGTGCCAGCAGTGAAGGGACCGAGGGCTTCTCCTACGAGCAGTACTTC. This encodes CASSEGTEGFSYEQYF.

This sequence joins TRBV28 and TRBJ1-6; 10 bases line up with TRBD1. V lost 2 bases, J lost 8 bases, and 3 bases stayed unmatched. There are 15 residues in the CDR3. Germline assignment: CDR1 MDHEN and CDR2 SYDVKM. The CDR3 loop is CASSLIGTGDSPLHF. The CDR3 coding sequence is TGTGCCAGCAGTTTAATAGGGACAGGGGATTCACCCCTCCACTTT.

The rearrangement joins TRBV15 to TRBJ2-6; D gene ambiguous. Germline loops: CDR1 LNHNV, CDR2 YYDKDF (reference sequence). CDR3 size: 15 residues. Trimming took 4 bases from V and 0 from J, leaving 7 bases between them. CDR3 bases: TGTGCCACCAGCAAACAGAGCTCTGGGGCCAACGTCCTGACTTTC. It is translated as CATSKQSSGANVLTF.

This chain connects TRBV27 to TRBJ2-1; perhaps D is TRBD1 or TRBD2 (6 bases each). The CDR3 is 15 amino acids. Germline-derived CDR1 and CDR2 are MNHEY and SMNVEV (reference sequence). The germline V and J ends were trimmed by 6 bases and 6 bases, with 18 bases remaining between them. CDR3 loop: CASRPAMGGLNEQFF. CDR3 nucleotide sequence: TGTGCCAGCAGGCCAGCAATGGGGGGCCTCAATGAGCAGTTCTTC.

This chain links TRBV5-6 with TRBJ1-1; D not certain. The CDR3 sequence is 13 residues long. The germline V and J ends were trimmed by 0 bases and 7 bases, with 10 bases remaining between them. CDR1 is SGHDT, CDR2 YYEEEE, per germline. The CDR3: CASSLGAGYEAFF. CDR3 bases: TGTGCCAGCAGCTTGGGGGCAGGATATGAAGCTTTCTTT. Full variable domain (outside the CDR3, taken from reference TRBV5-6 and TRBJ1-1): DAGVTQSPTHLIKTRGQQVTLRCSPKSGHDTVSWYQQALGQGPQFIFQYYEEEERQRGNFPDRFSGHQFPNYSSELNVNALLLGDSALYLCASSLGAGYEAFFGQGTRLTVV.

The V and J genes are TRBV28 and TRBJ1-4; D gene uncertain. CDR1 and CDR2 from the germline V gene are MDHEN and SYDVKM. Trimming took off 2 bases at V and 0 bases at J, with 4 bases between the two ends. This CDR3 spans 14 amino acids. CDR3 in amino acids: CASSLRSTNEKLFF. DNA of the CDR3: TGTGCCAGCAGTTTACGATCAACTAATGAAAAACTGTTTTTT.

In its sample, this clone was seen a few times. Here the CDR3 DNA reads TGCGCCAGCAGCTTTGGCACCGGGGAGCTGTTTTTT. This gives the protein CASSFGTGELFF. This sequence joins TRBV5-1 and TRBJ2-2; no firm D call. The CDR3 covers 12 residues. The germline V gene encodes CDR1 SGHRS and CDR2 YFSETQ. V gave up 2 bases and J gave up 4 bases, with 3 bases separating them.

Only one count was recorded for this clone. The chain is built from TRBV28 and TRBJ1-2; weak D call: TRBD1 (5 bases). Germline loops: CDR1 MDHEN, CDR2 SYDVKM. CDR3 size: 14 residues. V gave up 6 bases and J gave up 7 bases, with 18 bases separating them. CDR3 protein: CASRRPTTGSGYTF. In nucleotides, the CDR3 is TGTGCCAGCAGACGACCCACTACAGGATCTGGCTACACCTTC.

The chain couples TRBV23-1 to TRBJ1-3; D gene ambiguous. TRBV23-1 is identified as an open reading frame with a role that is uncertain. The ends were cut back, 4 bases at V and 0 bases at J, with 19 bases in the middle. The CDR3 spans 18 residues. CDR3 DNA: TGCGCCAGCAGTCCACCACTGATGGGATGTATCTCTGGAAACACCATATATTTT. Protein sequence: CASSPPLMGCISGNTIYF.

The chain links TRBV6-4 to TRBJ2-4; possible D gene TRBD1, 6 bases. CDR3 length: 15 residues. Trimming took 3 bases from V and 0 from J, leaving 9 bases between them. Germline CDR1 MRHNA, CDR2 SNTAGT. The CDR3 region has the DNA TGTGCCAGCAGTGAGGACAGCGAAGCCAAAAACATTCAGTACTTC. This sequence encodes CASSEDSEAKNIQYF.

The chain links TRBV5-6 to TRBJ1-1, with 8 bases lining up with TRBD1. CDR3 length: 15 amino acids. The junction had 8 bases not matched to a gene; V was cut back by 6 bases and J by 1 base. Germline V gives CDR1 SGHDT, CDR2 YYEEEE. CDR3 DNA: TGTGCCAGCACCCCTCAGACAGGGGCGAACACTGAAGCTTTCTTT. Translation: CASTPQTGANTEAFF. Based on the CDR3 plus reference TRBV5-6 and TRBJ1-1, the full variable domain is DAGVTQSPTHLIKTRGQQVTLRCSPKSGHDTVSWYQQALGQGPQFIFQYYEEEERQRGNFPDRFSGHQFPNYSSELNVNALLLGDSALYLCASTPQTGANTEAFFGQGTRLTVV.

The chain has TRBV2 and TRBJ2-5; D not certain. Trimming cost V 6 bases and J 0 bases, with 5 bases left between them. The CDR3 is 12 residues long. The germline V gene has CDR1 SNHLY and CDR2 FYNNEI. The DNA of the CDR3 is TGTGCCAGCAGGGCAGACCAAGAGACCCAGTACTTC. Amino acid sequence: CASRADQETQYF.

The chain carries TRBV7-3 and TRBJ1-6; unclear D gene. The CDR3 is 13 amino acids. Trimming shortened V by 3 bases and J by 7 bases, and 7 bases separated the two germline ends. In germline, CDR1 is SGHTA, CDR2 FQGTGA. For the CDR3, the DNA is TGTGCCAGCAGCTTCATACCCAATTCACCCCTCCACTTT. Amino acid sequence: CASSFIPNSPLHF.

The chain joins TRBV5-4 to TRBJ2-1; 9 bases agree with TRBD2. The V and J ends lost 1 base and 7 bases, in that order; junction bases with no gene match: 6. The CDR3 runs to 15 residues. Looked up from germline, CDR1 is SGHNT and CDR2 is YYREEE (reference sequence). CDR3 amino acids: CASSLSSGSENEQFF. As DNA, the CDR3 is TGTGCCAGCAGCTTGAGTAGCGGGAGTGAAAATGAGCAGTTCTTC.

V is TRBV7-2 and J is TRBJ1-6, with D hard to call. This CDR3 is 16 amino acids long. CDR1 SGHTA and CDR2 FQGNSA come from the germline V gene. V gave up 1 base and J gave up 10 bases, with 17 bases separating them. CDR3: CASSLVYLRRGSPLHF. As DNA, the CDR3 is TGTGCCAGCAGCTTAGTTTATCTTCGCAGAGGGTCACCCCTCCACTTT.

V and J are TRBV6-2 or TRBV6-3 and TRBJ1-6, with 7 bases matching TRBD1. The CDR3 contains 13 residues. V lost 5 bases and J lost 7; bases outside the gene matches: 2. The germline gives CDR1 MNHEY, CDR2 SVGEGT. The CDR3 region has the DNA TGTGCCAGCAGTGGGACAGAGAATTCACCCCTCCACTTT. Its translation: CASSGTENSPLHF.

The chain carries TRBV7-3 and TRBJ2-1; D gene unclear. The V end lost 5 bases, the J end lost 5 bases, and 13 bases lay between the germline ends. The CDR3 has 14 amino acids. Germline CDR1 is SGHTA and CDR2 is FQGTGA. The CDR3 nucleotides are TGTGCCAGCAGCGCGTCGCTATCCAACAATGAGCAGTTCTTC. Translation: CASSASLSNNEQFF.

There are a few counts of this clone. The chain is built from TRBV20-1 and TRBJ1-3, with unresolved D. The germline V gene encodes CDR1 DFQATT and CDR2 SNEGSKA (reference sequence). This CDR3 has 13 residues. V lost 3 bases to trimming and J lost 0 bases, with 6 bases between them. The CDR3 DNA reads TGCAGTGCTAGTTCTCCCTCTGGAAACACCATATATTTT. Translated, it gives CSASSPSGNTIYF.

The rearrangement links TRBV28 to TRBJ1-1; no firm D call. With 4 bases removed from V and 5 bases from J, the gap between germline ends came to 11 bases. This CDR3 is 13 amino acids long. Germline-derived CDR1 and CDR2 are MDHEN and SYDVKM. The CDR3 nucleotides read TGTGCCAGCAGTTCCCCGCAAGCAACTGAAGCTTTCTTT. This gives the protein CASSSPQATEAFF.

In DNA, the CDR3 is TGTGCCTTTGGGACAGGGTCTGGCTACACCTTC. Translation: CAFGTGSGYTF. The V call is TRBV28, the J call TRBJ1-2; 9 nucleotides agree with TRBD1. CDR1 and CDR2 from the germline V gene are MDHEN and SYDVKM. This CDR3 comprises 11 residues. After removal of 11 bases from V and 7 bases from J, the junction contained 5 bases not matched to a gene.